The rows below give T cell receptor beta chains drawn from one sample of a study of identical twins. TCRdb re-derived calls from the 5' RACE reads in MiXCR, one entry per CDR3 protein. Of approximately 280,000 distinct CDR3 sequences in the sample, about 8.9% are singletons; the top ten hold over 2%. The same data also went into a second study, on yellow fever vaccine responses in identical twins.

The sequencing input was memory (CD45RO+) T cells sorted from blood. The source is a woman aged 18-29 years in good health. The CDR3 runs from the conserved cysteine through the conserved F or W. A D gene is named only where the DNA matches it firmly. The size of a clone is reported for some rows only, either as once, few or many, or as a class for expanded clones.

clone_size	v_call	d_call	j_call	cdr3_nt	cdr3_aa
.	TRBV2	.	TRBJ2-2	TGTGCCAGCCTCCGGGACCCAGGGACCGGGGAGCTGTTTTTT	CASLRDPGTGELFF
many	TRBV10-3	TRBD1	TRBJ2-6	TGTGCCATCAGTGGATCAATCGGCAGGGGGTTTACTGGGGCCAACGTCCTGACTTTC	CAISGSIGRGFTGANVLTF
few	TRBV20-1	.	TRBJ2-3	TGCAGTGCCCGGCGGTCCGCAGATACGCAGTATTTT	CSARRSADTQYF
many	TRBV6-4	TRBD2	TRBJ2-3	TGTGCCAGCAGTGTTGGGGGAGGGACAGATACGCAGTATTTT	CASSVGGGTDTQYF
many	TRBV6-2/TRBV6-3	.	TRBJ1-1	TGTGCCAGCAGGGATGTGAACACTGAAGCTTTCTTT	CASRDVNTEAFF
.	TRBV28	TRBD2	TRBJ2-5	TGTGCCAGCAGCCGGGGGGGGGGAGAGACCCAGTACTTC	CASSRGGGETQYF
few	TRBV25-1	TRBD1	TRBJ2-5	TGTGCCACCGCAACACCGGGACAGGGGTATCAGGAGACCCAGTACTTC	CATATPGQGYQETQYF
few	TRBV4-1	TRBD1	TRBJ2-7	TGCGCCAGCAGCTCCCAGACAGGGATATCCTACGAGCAGTACTTC	CASSSQTGISYEQYF
many	TRBV3-1	TRBD2	TRBJ2-3	TGTGCCAGCAGCCAAGTGGGGCTAGCGGGGGACTATAGCACAGATACGCAGTATTTT	CASSQVGLAGDYSTDTQYF
many	TRBV6-1	.	TRBJ1-1	TGTGCCAGCAGCCCAGTGAACACTGAAGCTTTCTTT	CASSPVNTEAFF
.	TRBV24-1	TRBD2	TRBJ2-1	TGTGCCACCAGTGAACTAGCGGGCGGTGAGCAGTTCTTC	CATSELAGGEQFF
many	TRBV10-3	.	TRBJ1-1	TGTGCCATCAGCTCGGACTCTCCGAACACTGAAGCTTTCTTT	CAISSDSPNTEAFF
many	TRBV6-5	TRBD1	TRBJ1-2	TGTGCCAGCTATGACAGGGTGGATGGCTACACCTTC	CASYDRVDGYTF
many	TRBV29-1	.	TRBJ2-3	TGCAGCGTTGACGGGCAGGCCACAGATACGCAGTATTTT	CSVDGQATDTQYF
.	TRBV20-1	.	TRBJ2-5	TGCAGTGCTAGAGATCTACAGGGCGCACTAGAGACCCAGTACTTC	CSARDLQGALETQYF
.	TRBV18	.	TRBJ2-1	TGTGCCAGCTCGCCCACTCGGGGACGGGGGTCCAATGAGCAGTTCTTC	CASSPTRGRGSNEQFF
few	TRBV12-3/TRBV12-4	.	TRBJ1-3	TGTGCCAGCAGTTTCGGCCCCAGCTCTGGAAACACCATATATTTT	CASSFGPSSGNTIYF
many	TRBV11-2	.	TRBJ1-2	TGTGCCAGCAGCTTATCACAGGTTGGCGGCTACACCTTC	CASSLSQVGGYTF
.	TRBV9	.	TRBJ2-1	TGTGCCAGCAGCCCCCGCGGCGGGGTCCAGGACAATGAGCAGTTCTTC	CASSPRGGVQDNEQFF
.	TRBV6-4	.	TRBJ2-3	TGTGCCAGCAGTGACGAAGGAGGGTCAGATACGCAGTATTTT	CASSDEGGSDTQYF
.	TRBV20-1	.	TRBJ2-7	TGCAGTGCTAGCCCCAACAGGGACGAGCAGTACTTC	CSASPNRDEQYF
many	TRBV29-1	.	TRBJ2-2	TGCAGCGTTGAGGGGCGGCTCGGGGAGCTGTTTTTT	CSVEGRLGELFF
.	TRBV6-2/TRBV6-3	.	TRBJ2-2	TGTGCCAGCAGTTATAAGGGAGACAACACCGGGGAGCTGTTTTTT	CASSYKGDNTGELFF
.	TRBV13	.	TRBJ2-5	TGTGCCAGCAGCCGTACGTACCAAGAGACCCAGTACTTC	CASSRTYQETQYF
.	TRBV2	TRBD1	TRBJ1-4	TGTGCCAGCAGCCGGGACAGGGCCCGGGTTGGCGAAAAACTGTTTTTT	CASSRDRARVGEKLFF
many	TRBV20-1	TRBD2	TRBJ2-1	TGCAGTGCACTAGCGGAGGGGAACTCCTACAATGAGCAGTTCTTC	CSALAEGNSYNEQFF
few	TRBV6-5	TRBD2	TRBJ2-3	TGTGCCAGCAGTTTCCCGACTAGCGGGGGGGTGGATACGCAGTATTTT	CASSFPTSGGVDTQYF
few	TRBV18	.	TRBJ2-2	TGTGCCAGCTCACCGGGGGATCCCCCCGGGGAGCTGTTTTTT	CASSPGDPPGELFF
many	TRBV29-1	TRBD1	TRBJ2-3	TGCAGCGTTGCCCGCGGACAGGGTACAGATACGCAGTATTTT	CSVARGQGTDTQYF
.	TRBV5-1	TRBD2	TRBJ2-1	TGCGCCAGCAGGCCGCCTAGCGGGCCGTACAATGAGCAGTTCTTC	CASRPPSGPYNEQFF
many	TRBV10-3	.	TRBJ2-5	TGTGCCGCAGGAAACTACCAAGAGACCCAGTACTTC	CAAGNYQETQYF
many	TRBV2	TRBD1	TRBJ2-5	TGTGCCAGCAGGGGACAGCAAGAGACCCAGTACTTC	CASRGQQETQYF
many	TRBV20-1	.	TRBJ1-2	TGCAGTGCTAACGTCGCAGGACCGGGGAGGGGCTACACCTTC	CSANVAGPGRGYTF
many	TRBV3-1	.	TRBJ1-1	TGTGCCAGCAGCCAAGGTCTATTTAACACTGAAGCTTTCTTT	CASSQGLFNTEAFF
few	TRBV11-2	.	TRBJ2-1	TGTGCCAGCAGCTTAGATCCTCCTAATGAGCAGTTCTTC	CASSLDPPNEQFF
.	TRBV7-8	TRBD1	TRBJ1-1	TGTGCCAGCAGCACCGAGACAGGGTACACTGAAGCTTTCTTT	CASSTETGYTEAFF